These T cell receptor beta chains were read from a single sample in a study of OX40 agonist ivuxolimab in advanced cancers. This table comes from immunoSEQ multiplex PCR, and its TCRdb copy is limited to in-frame clones, with some not included. The table records about 68,000 clones, nearly 85% of them present only once. This specimen consisted of CD4+ or CD8+ T cells sorted from blood, obtained in a trial of the OX40 agonist ivuxolimab. Receptors were obtained from an adult with an advanced solid tumor such as melanoma, head and neck, liver or kidney cancer. Both conserved end residues are part of each CDR3. The D gene is left open where the match is weak. Clone size is not always given. Where it is, it says once, few, many or a class for expanded clones.

abundance,j_gene,d_gene,v_gene,CDR3aa,CDR3nt
-,TRBJ2-1,-,TRBV7-2,CASSLGRQTNEQFF,TGTGCCAGCAGCTTAGGCAGACAGACCAATGAGCAGTTCTTC
-,TRBJ1-1,-,TRBV7-2,CASSGRVGSGGEAFF,TGTGCCAGCAGCGGACGAGTGGGCAGTGGGGGTGAAGCTTTCTTT
few,TRBJ2-2,-,TRBV5-4,CASSLDDKRAGELFF,TGTGCCAGCAGCCTAGACGACAAGAGGGCCGGGGAGCTGTTTTTT
few,TRBJ1-1,-,TRBV10-3,CAISEFRAEAFF,TGTGCCATCAGTGAGTTCAGGGCGGAAGCTTTCTTT
-,TRBJ2-1,-,TRBV19,CASSYGRTSYNEQFF,TGTGCCAGTAGTTACGGACGGACCTCCTACAATGAGCAGTTCTTC
-,TRBJ2-2,TRBD2,TRBV7-2,CASSLRGRGSSGELFF,TGTGCCAGCAGCTTACGCGGGAGGGGGTCGTCCGGGGAGCTGTTTTTT
-,TRBJ2-3,-,TRBV5-1,CASSLALQNTDTQYF,TGCGCCAGCAGCTTGGCTTTACAAAACACAGATACGCAGTATTTT
few,TRBJ2-1,TRBD1,TRBV28,CASSSGQGKQFF,TGTGCCAGCAGTTCGGGACAGGGCAAGCAGTTCTTC
-,TRBJ2-3,-,TRBV5-1,CASSLVAPLTDTQYF,TGCGCCAGCAGCTTGGTGGCACCGCTCACAGATACGCAGTATTTT
few,TRBJ1-1,-,TRBV5-1,CASSQGTLNTEAFF,TGCGCCAGCAGCCAGGGGACATTGAACACTGAAGCTTTCTTT
-,TRBJ1-3,-,TRBV18,CASSQSQGSLSGNTIYF,TGTGCCAGCTCACAAAGTCAGGGCTCCCTCTCTGGAAACACCATATATTTT
-,TRBJ1-1,TRBD1,TRBV19,CASSNAVGQNHMNTEAFF,TGTGCCAGTAGTAACGCCGTGGGACAGAATCATATGAACACTGAAGCTTTCTTT
-,TRBJ2-3,-,TRBV9,CASSLGDWGTDTQYF,TGTGCCAGCAGCCTAGGGGACTGGGGCACAGATACGCAGTATTTT
-,TRBJ1-1,-,TRBV18,CASKQDTANTEAFF,TGTGCCAGTAAACAGGACACCGCGAACACTGAAGCTTTCTTT
-,TRBJ2-7,-,TRBV28,CASSLQVFSYEQYF,TGTGCCAGCAGTTTACAGGTCTTCTCCTACGAGCAGTACTTC
-,TRBJ2-1,TRBD2,TRBV28,CASSLGGGASSYNEQFF,TGTGCCAGCAGTTTGGGGGGGGGAGCGAGCTCCTACAATGAGCAGTTCTTC
-,TRBJ1-2,-,TRBV28,CASSLAGNKVGYTF,TGTGCCAGCAGTTTGGCGGGGAATAAGGTTGGCTACACCTTC
-,TRBJ2-2,TRBD2,TRBV10-1,CASTNSGGTGELFF,TGCGCCAGCACCAACAGCGGGGGGACCGGGGAGCTGTTTTTT
-,TRBJ1-4,-,TRBV5-1,CASSLQPSNEKLFF,TGCGCCAGCAGCCTACAGCCCTCTAATGAAAAACTGTTTTTT
-,TRBJ1-6,-,TRBV10-1,CASSSDPLSPLHF,TGCGCCAGCAGCTCGGACCCCCTCTCACCCCTCCACTTT
-,TRBJ2-2,-,TRBV12-5,CASGLVQAGSLRTGELFF,TGTGCTAGTGGTTTGGTACAAGCCGGGAGCCTTAGAACCGGGGAGCTGTTTTTT
-,TRBJ1-3,-,TRBV2,CASSDRVYGNTIYF,TGTGCCAGCAGTGACAGGGTCTATGGAAACACCATATATTTT
-,TRBJ2-1,-,TRBV20-1,CSAVHGEQFF,TGCAGTGCGGTACATGGTGAGCAGTTCTTC
-,TRBJ2-7,-,TRBV5-1,CASSLDPLTYEQYF,TGCGCCAGCAGCTTGGATCCTCTTACCTACGAGCAGTACTTC
-,TRBJ2-3,TRBD2,TRBV2,CASSSLASNTDTQYF,TGTGCCAGCAGTTCACTAGCGAGCAACACAGATACGCAGTATTTT
-,TRBJ1-2,TRBD1,TRBV4-2,CASSQGTGGDYFPNYGYTF,TGTGCCAGCAGCCAGGGGACAGGGGGCGACTATTTTCCTAACTATGGCTACACCTTC
-,TRBJ1-2,-,TRBV5-4,CASSSPKDSTYGYTF,TGTGCCAGCAGTTCTCCCAAGGACAGCACCTATGGCTACACCTTC
once,TRBJ2-2,TRBD2,TRBV18,CASSHGTSGNTGELFF,TGTGCCAGCTCCCATGGGACTAGCGGAAACACCGGGGAGCTGTTTTTT
-,TRBJ2-7,TRBD1,TRBV15,CATSRPKGQVSSYEQYF,TGTGCCACCAGCAGACCAAAGGGACAGGTGAGCTCCTACGAGCAGTACTTC